Detailed here is one T cell receptor (beta chain). Its specificity is not known. V was clipped by 7 bases and J by 0 bases; unmatched bases: 4. This CDR3 has 14 amino acids. From germline, CDR1 is LNHDA and CDR2 SQIVND (reference sequence). These data originate in a study of regulatory T cells in long-lasting Graves disease. Documented time point: newly diagnosed GD, antithyroid drugs for less than 3 months. PBMC RNA was the source of the TCR library. Both iRepertoire HTBI primers and Arm-PCR of CDR3 regions were used to build the TCR beta libraries. TCRdb processed the multiplex PCR reads anew with MiXCR; each CDR3 protein has one entry. In the table there are 450,000 to 600,000 distinct CDR3 sequences, less than 15% of which are singletons. General study points: In persistent patients, shared public clonotypes (2,741) outnumbered those in new patients (about 970).

The data were also submitted as part of a second study, on T cells in Graves' hyperthyroidism and ophthalmopathy. That study reports: Reasons for excluding patients were uncontrolled infection, other autoimmune disease, pregnancy or lactation. The HTBI set primed first-round TCR CDR3 RT-PCR.

Source: peripheral blood mononuclear cells (PBMCs), taken at new diagnosis, from a patient treated with antithyroid drugs. The receptor comes from a man younger than 40 with Graves disease. V gene TRBV19 combines with J gene TRBJ2-7; 9 nucleotides agree with TRBD1. CDR3 nucleotides: TGTGCCAGTACTAGGACAGGGGCCTCCTACGAGCAGTACTTC. This encodes CASTRTGASYEQYF. Drawing the rest from reference TRBV19 and TRBJ2-7, the complete variable domain is DGGITQSPKYLFRKEGQNVTLSCEQNLNHDAMYWYRQDPGQGLRLIYYSQIVNDFQKGDIAEGYSVSREKKESFPLTVTSAQKNPTAFYLCASTRTGASYEQYFGPGTRLTVT.